Listed here is a single T cell receptor beta chain. Its specificity is not known. This specimen comes from a study of Ad26.COV2.S vaccination and SARS-CoV-2 variants. Study-level findings and limits: Comparability of non-spike TCR breadth was observed across vaccine and placebo recipients.

Germline assignment: CDR1 SGHTA and CDR2 FQGNSA. CDR3 length: 15 amino acids. Trimming took 2 bases from V and 1 from J, leaving 12 bases between them. Using immunoSEQ multiplex PCR, the repertoire was profiled, and TCRdb retains in-frame clones only, with some absent. The data hold approximately 420,000 clones, with over 75% observed a single time. Sample treatment: around 19 received Ad26.COV2.S at low or high dose, single or two shots; about 5 received placebo; per-sample allocation not given. Specimen acquisition occurred on day 63 following the initial vaccine or placebo injection. The sequences come from peripheral blood, collected in a trial of Ad26.COV2.S vaccine versus placebo. The sequence was obtained from a person aged 18-65 years who received the Ad26.COV2.S COVID-19 vaccine or a placebo. This rearrangement joins TRBV7-2 to TRBJ2-7; perhaps D is TRBD1 or TRBD2 (5 bases each). CDR3 amino acids: CASSLLGTVSYEQYF. The CDR3 region has the DNA TGTGCCAGCAGCTTACTTGGGACGGTTTCCTACGAGCAGTACTTC.